The 5 T cell receptor beta chains in this list originate from one sample, sequenced in a study of blood T cell repertoires in COVID-19 (dated by TCRdb to the early 2020s). Library prep was done by the immunoSEQ multiplex PCR assay. TCRdb retrieved this table from immuneACCESS and kept in-frame rearrangements only. Not all clones are present; in checked studies, unresolved V genes account for under half, and no reason is known for the remainder. Recorded for this sample are about 270,000 clones; roughly 80% of them occurred a single time. Of the sample, roughly 9.4% is held by the ten largest clones. The sequencing input was peripheral blood. The receptor set was obtained from a woman in her forties or fifties who had recovered from COVID-19.

The chain couples TRBV7-2 to TRBJ2-7; TRBD1 aligns across 7 bases. This CDR3 has 13 amino acids. Germline trimming cut 2 bases from V and 5 bases from J; bases unmatched to any gene: 3. Per germline, CDR1 SGHTA and CDR2 FQGNSA. The CDR3 bases are TGTGCCAGCAGCTTAACAGGGGCAAACGAGCAGTACTTC. It is translated as CASSLTGANEQYF.

The rearrangement links TRBV7-9 to TRBJ1-6, with a possible D match to TRBD1 (6 bases). The CDR3 loop spans 12 amino acids. Germline assignment: CDR1 SEHNR and CDR2 FQNEAQ (reference sequence). Trimming cost V 5 bases and J 7 bases, with 6 bases left between them. CDR3 loop: CASSTGNSPLHF. The DNA of the CDR3 is TGTGCCAGCAGCACAGGGAATTCACCCCTCCACTTT.

V usage is TRBV9 and J usage is TRBJ2-1, with a tentative D call TRBD2 (5 bases). The CDR3 is 13 residues long. V gave up 0 bases and J gave up 9 bases, with 10 bases separating them. Germline CDR1 is SGDLS and CDR2 is YYNGEE. CDR3 sequence: CASSVDLGAEQFF. The CDR3 DNA reads as TGTGCCAGCAGCGTAGACTTGGGAGCTGAGCAGTTCTTC.

This clone is a singleton in its sample. The V gene is TRBV6-6, the J gene TRBJ2-1, with D possibly being TRBD2 (6 bases). The germline gives CDR1 MNHNY, CDR2 SVGAGI (reference sequence). V was cut by 5 bases and J by 0 bases, with 20 bases left in between. The CDR3 spans 18 residues. The chain's CDR3 is CASSPRGPSARSYNEQFF. The CDR3, as DNA: TGTGCCAGCAGTCCTCGGGGCCCTAGCGCTCGCTCCTACAATGAGCAGTTCTTC.

This clone appeared once. The V call is TRBV6-5, the J call TRBJ2-7; the match to TRBD1 covers 8 bases. The CDR3 is made up of 11 amino acids. Germline V lookup: CDR1 MNHEY, CDR2 SVGAGI. The trim removed 11 bases at V and 2 bases at J, leaving 2 bases unmatched. The CDR3 spells CASGQAYEQYF. CDR3 sequence (DNA): TGTGCCTCGGGACAGGCCTACGAGCAGTACTTC.